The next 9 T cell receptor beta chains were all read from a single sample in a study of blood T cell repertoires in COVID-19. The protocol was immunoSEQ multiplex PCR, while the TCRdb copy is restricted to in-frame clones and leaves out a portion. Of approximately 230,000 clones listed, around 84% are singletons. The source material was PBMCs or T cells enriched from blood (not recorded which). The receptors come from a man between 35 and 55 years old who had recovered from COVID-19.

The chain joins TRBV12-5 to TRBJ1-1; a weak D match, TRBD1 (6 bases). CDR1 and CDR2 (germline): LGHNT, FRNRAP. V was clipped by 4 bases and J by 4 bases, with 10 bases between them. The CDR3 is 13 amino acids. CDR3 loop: CASGSAQGTEAFF. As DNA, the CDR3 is TGTGCTAGTGGTTCCGCACAGGGCACTGAAGCTTTCTTT.

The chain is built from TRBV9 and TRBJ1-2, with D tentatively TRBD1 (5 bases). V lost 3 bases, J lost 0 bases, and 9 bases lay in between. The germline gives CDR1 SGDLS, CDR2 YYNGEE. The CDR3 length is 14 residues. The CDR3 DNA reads TGTGCCAGCAGCGCAGGGTCGACTAACTATGGCTACACCTTC. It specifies CASSAGSTNYGYTF.

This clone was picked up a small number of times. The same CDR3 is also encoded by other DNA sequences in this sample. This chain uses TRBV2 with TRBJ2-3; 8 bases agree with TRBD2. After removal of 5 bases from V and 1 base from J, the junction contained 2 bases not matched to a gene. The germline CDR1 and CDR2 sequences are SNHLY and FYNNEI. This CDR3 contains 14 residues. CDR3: CASSPGGGTDTQYF. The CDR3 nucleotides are TGTGCCAGCAGTCCGGGGGGGGGCACAGATACGCAGTATTTT. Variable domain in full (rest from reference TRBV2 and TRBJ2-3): EPEVTQTPSHQVTQMGQEVILRCVPISNHLYFYWYRQILGQKVEFLVSFYNNEISEKSEIFDDQFSVERPDGSNFTLKIRSTKLEDSAMYFCASSPGGGTDTQYFGPGTRLTVL.

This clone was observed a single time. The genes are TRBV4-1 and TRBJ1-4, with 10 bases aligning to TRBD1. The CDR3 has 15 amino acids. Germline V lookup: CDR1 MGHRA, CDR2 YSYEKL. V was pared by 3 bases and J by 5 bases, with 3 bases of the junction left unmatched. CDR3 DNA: TGCGCCAGCAGCCATTGGGACAGGGGCAATGAAAAACTGTTTTTT. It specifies CASSHWDRGNEKLFF.

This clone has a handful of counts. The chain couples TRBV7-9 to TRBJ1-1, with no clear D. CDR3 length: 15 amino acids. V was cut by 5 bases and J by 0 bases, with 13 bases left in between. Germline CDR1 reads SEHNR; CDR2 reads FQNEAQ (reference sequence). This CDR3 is CASSPRERLNTEAFF. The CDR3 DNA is TGTGCCAGCAGCCCTAGAGAGCGATTGAACACTGAAGCTTTCTTT.

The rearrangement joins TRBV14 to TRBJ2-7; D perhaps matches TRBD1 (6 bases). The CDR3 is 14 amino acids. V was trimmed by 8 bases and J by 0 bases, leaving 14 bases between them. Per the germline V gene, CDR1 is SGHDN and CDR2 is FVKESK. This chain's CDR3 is CASAQQGLSYEQYF. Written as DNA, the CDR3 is TGTGCCAGCGCTCAACAGGGCCTCTCCTACGAGCAGTACTTC.

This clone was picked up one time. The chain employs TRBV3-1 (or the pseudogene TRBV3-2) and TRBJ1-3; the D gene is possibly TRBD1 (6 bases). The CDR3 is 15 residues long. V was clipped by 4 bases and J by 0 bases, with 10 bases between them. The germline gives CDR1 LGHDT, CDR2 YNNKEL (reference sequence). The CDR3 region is CASSLGQTSGNTIYF. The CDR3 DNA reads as TGTGCCAGCAGCCTCGGACAGACCTCTGGAAACACCATATATTTT.

The CDR3 loop is CASSLSPGSGYTF. In nucleotides, the CDR3 is TGTGCCAGCAGTTTAAGCCCCGGTTCCGGCTACACCTTC. This sequence joins TRBV27 and TRBJ1-2, with no clear D. Trimming took 2 bases from V and 8 from J, leaving 12 bases between them. Germline loops: CDR1 MNHEY, CDR2 SMNVEV (reference sequence). The CDR3 covers 13 residues.

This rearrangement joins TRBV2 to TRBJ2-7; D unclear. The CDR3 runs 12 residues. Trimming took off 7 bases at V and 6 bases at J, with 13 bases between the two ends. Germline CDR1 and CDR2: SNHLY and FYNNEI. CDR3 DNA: TGTGCCAGCATGGTTACCCCGGGCGAGCAGTACTTC. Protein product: CASMVTPGEQYF.